Below are 21 T cell receptor beta chains sequenced from a single sample in a study of vaccination and CD4 T cells after COVID-19. This sample's time point: late sampling 161 to 241 days after vaccination in three convalescent patients. TCRdb independently ran MiXCR on the PCR reads; one entry per CDR3 protein. Here the sample spans 25,000 to 30,000 distinct CDR3 sequences, over 40% being singletons. This specimen was CD4+ T cells from blood, taken about 7 months after SARS-CoV-2 vaccination. These receptors all come from a human donor who had recovered from COVID-19.

This clonotype was counted a few times. This rearrangement joins TRBV7-9 to TRBJ2-7; 9 nucleotides line up with TRBD1. The germline CDR1 and CDR2 sequences are SEHNR and FQNEAQ (reference sequence). The CDR3 totals 14 residues. V gave up 5 bases and J gave up 6 bases; unmatched junction bases: 8. The CDR3 loop is CASSGEGQGTEQYF. The CDR3, as DNA: TGTGCCAGCAGCGGGGAGGGACAGGGAACCGAGCAGTACTTC.

This clonotype appeared a few times. The chain joins TRBV7-2 to TRBJ1-5, with D unresolved. This CDR3 region has 15 residues. CDR1 and CDR2 from the germline V gene are SGHTA and FQGNSA. V lost 4 bases to trimming and J lost 5 bases, with 15 bases between them. The DNA of the CDR3 is TGTGCCAGCAGCTCAGTTGGAAGCACGCATCAGCCCCAGCATTTT. Translating gives CASSSVGSTHQPQHF.

This clonotype was counted between two and nine times. In DNA, the CDR3 is TGTGCCAGTAGTAAGGGACAAAGTTACAATCAGCCCCAGCATTTT. Its translation: CASSKGQSYNQPQHF. The chain combines TRBV19 with TRBJ1-5; D perhaps matches TRBD1 (6 bases). Between the trimmed V and J ends, which lost 4 bases and 3 bases, there was a span of 13 bases. Germline assignment: CDR1 LNHDA and CDR2 SQIVND (reference sequence). The CDR3 sequence is 15 residues long. The full variable domain, rest sourced from reference TRBV19 and TRBJ1-5, is DGGITQSPKYLFRKEGQNVTLSCEQNLNHDAMYWYRQDPGQGLRLIYYSQIVNDFQKGDIAEGYSVSREKKESFPLTVTSAQKNPTAFYLCASSKGQSYNQPQHFGDGTRLSIL.

This chain joins TRBV4-1 and TRBJ1-1; D is ambiguous. This CDR3 has 15 residues. Deletions cut 1 base from V and 4 bases from J, with 13 bases between. Germline CDR1 reads MGHRA; CDR2 reads YSYEKL. CDR3 region: CASSQVSGGSTEAFF. In DNA, the CDR3 is TGCGCCAGCAGCCAAGTAAGCGGAGGGTCCACTGAAGCTTTCTTT.

The rearrangement joins TRBV6-5 to TRBJ1-5; 8 bases line up with TRBD1. The germline V gene encodes CDR1 MNHEY and CDR2 SVGAGI. J gave up 2 bases and V 2 bases, and 2 bases lay outside the gene matches. The CDR3 consists of 15 residues. CDR3 residues: CASSYAGGRNQPQHF. The CDR3 DNA sequence: TGTGCCAGCAGTTACGCAGGGGGCCGCAATCAGCCCCAGCATTTT.

This clonotype appeared once. The chain recombines TRBV28 with TRBJ2-7; TRBD1 agrees at 7 bases. CDR1 is MDHEN, CDR2 SYDVKM, per germline. The CDR3 contains 15 residues. V shed 6 bases and J 4 bases; nucleotides not matched to a gene: 12. For the CDR3, the DNA is TGTGCCAGCAGCCTAGGACCCGGGACAGTTTACGAGCAGTACTTC. Translating it yields CASSLGPGTVYEQYF.

The chain links TRBV15 to TRBJ2-3; the D gene is possibly TRBD2 (6 bases). The CDR3 is 16 residues long. V lost 0 bases and J lost 4, with 14 bases in between. The V gene's germline CDR1 is LNHNV and CDR2 YYDKDF (reference sequence). The CDR3 sequence is CATSREIRGGPDTQYF. The CDR3 DNA reads TGTGCCACCAGCAGAGAGATTCGGGGAGGCCCAGATACGCAGTATTTT.

This clonotype was picked up one time. The J gene is TRBJ2-5, the V gene TRBV20-1, with TRBD1 matching over 11 bases. The CDR3 has 15 residues. CDR1 DFQATT and CDR2 SNEGSKA come from the germline V gene (reference sequence). Trimming cost V 3 bases and J 5 bases; bases outside gene matches: 8. The CDR3 bases are TGCAGTGCTAGTCCCCGGACAGGGGGCCTGGAGACCCAGTACTTC. It encodes CSASPRTGGLETQYF.

The J gene is TRBJ2-1, the V gene TRBV6-6; 10 bases line up with TRBD2. CDR3 size: 18 residues. Germline V gene sequence: CDR1 MNHNY, CDR2 SVGAGI (reference sequence). The J segment lost 9 bases and the V segment lost 0 bases, leaving 14 bases of the junction unmatched. CDR3 coding DNA: TGTGCCAGCAGTTACTCGATTTCGGCTAGCGGGAGAAACAGTGAGCAGTTCTTC. Translated: CASSYSISASGRNSEQFF.

The chain joins TRBV7-2 to TRBJ1-5, with TRBD1 as a possible D gene (5 bases). Germline-derived CDR1 and CDR2 are SGHTA and FQGNSA. The CDR3 extends over 13 amino acids. Trimming took off 4 bases at V and 7 bases at J, with 11 bases between the two ends. The CDR3 protein is CASSSTVWQPQHF. CDR3 nucleotide sequence: TGTGCCAGCAGCTCGACAGTATGGCAGCCCCAGCATTTT.

The CDR3 loop reads CASSLLGQNSEQYF. The CDR3 region has the DNA TGTGCCAGCAGCTTATTGGGACAAAATTCCGAGCAGTACTTC. The V call is TRBV7-2, the J call TRBJ2-7, with D possibly being TRBD1 (6 bases). Germline V gives CDR1 SGHTA, CDR2 FQGNSA. The CDR3 consists of 14 residues. Trimming took 2 bases from V and 6 from J, leaving 14 bases between them. The full variable domain, rest sourced from reference TRBV7-2 and TRBJ2-7, is GAGVSQSPSNKVTEKGKDVELRCDPISGHTALYWYRQSLGQGLEFLIYFQGNSAPDKSGLPSDRFSAERTGGSVSTLTIQRTQQEDSAVYLCASSLLGQNSEQYFGPGTRLTVT.

The chain has TRBV15 and TRBJ2-1; no firm D call. This CDR3 has 15 amino acids. Germline CDR1 and CDR2: LNHNV and YYDKDF (reference sequence). With 3 bases removed from V and 9 bases from J, the gap between germline ends came to 18 bases. The DNA for the CDR3 is TGTGCCACCAGCAGGGTACCACTCGGCTCGGGTGAGCAGTTCTTC. Translated, it gives CATSRVPLGSGEQFF. Full variable domain (remainder filled in from reference TRBV15 and TRBJ2-1): DAMVIQNPRYQVTQFGKPVTLSCSQTLNHNVMYWYQQKSSQAPKLLFHYYDKDFNNEADTPDNFQSRRPNTSFCFLDIRSPGLGDTAMYLCATSRVPLGSGEQFFGPGTRLTVL.

The V and J genes are TRBV4-1 and TRBJ1-5; maybe TRBD1 (5 bases). CDR1 and CDR2 (germline): MGHRA, YSYEKL. Trimming cost V 4 bases and J 4 bases, with 20 bases left between them. CDR3 length: 17 amino acids. Here the CDR3 DNA reads TGCGCCAGCAGCCCGATCCGGGGACCAAGCAAGAATCAGCCCCAGCATTTT. It specifies CASSPIRGPSKNQPQHF.

The J gene is TRBJ1-5, the V gene TRBV19, with 8 nucleotides matching TRBD1. CDR1 is LNHDA, CDR2 SQIVND, per germline (reference sequence). The V and J ends lost 6 bases and 5 bases, in that order; junction bases with no gene match: 6. The CDR3 extends over 14 amino acids. CDR3 nucleotide sequence: TGTGCCAGTAGATCCAGACAGGGGCATCAGCCCCAGCATTTT. The encoded protein is CASRSRQGHQPQHF.

This chain links TRBV19 with TRBJ2-4; TRBD1 is a possible D gene (6 bases). This CDR3 is 18 amino acids long. The V end was cut by 6 bases, the J end by 0 bases, with 21 bases between. Germline CDR1 is LNHDA and CDR2 is SQIVND (reference sequence). This CDR3 is CASSPKGQYDLAKNIQYF. The CDR3 region has the DNA TGTGCCAGTAGCCCCAAAGGACAGTATGATCTAGCCAAAAACATTCAGTACTTC.

This clonotype was seen more than once but under ten times. The V and J genes are TRBV7-8 and TRBJ2-5; 10 bases fit TRBD2. J gave up 4 bases and V 4 bases, and 15 bases lay outside the gene matches. CDR3 length: 18 amino acids. Germline values: CDR1 SGHVS, CDR2 FQNEAQ. The CDR3 here is CASSSLPGIAGGRETQYF. The CDR3 DNA reads TGTGCCAGCAGCTCCCTACCGGGGATAGCGGGAGGCAGAGAGACCCAGTACTTC.

The V gene is TRBV19, the J gene TRBJ1-5; 9 bases are shared with TRBD1. The ends lost 8 bases at V and 5 bases at J; junction bases unmatched: 13. CDR1 LNHDA and CDR2 SQIVND come from the germline V gene (reference sequence). The CDR3 spans 16 residues. CDR3 protein: CASRTGDQGDDQPQHF. The DNA of the CDR3 is TGTGCCAGTCGGACAGGGGATCAGGGAGATGATCAGCCCCAGCATTTT.

This sequence joins TRBV28 and TRBJ1-1; D is ambiguous. The V gene lost 5 bases and the J gene lost 5 bases, with 12 bases spanning the gap. Per the germline V gene, CDR1 is MDHEN and CDR2 is SYDVKM. This CDR3 has 13 residues. The CDR3 DNA reads TGTGCCAGCAGTAACCAGCTCAGAACTGAAGCTTTCTTT. This codes for CASSNQLRTEAFF. Using reference TRBV28 and TRBJ1-1 for the parts outside the CDR3, the full variable domain is DVKVTQSSRYLVKRTGEKVFLECVQDMDHENMFWYRQDPGLGLRLIYFSYDVKMKEKGDIPEGYSVSREKKERFSLILESASTNQTSMYLCASSNQLRTEAFFGQGTRLTVV.

The chain employs TRBV6-4 and TRBJ2-5, with TRBD2 matching 12 bases. Looked up from germline, CDR1 is MRHNA and CDR2 is SNTAGT. This CDR3 has 17 residues. J was trimmed by 1 base and V by 2 bases; bases with no gene match: 5. CDR3 DNA sequence: TGTGCCAGCAGTGACGGGACTAGCGGGCAATCCCAAGAGACCCAGTACTTC. Translated, it gives CASSDGTSGQSQETQYF.

This clonotype has a handful of counts. The chain employs TRBV20-1 and TRBJ2-3; D possibly matches TRBD1 or TRBD2 (7 bases each). Per the germline V gene, CDR1 is DFQATT and CDR2 is SNEGSKA (reference sequence). Trimming stripped 6 bases from V and 0 bases from J, with 19 bases between. This CDR3 comprises 16 residues. CDR3 DNA sequence: TGCAGTGCCGCCCCCCAGGGGGGACTAAGCACAGATACGCAGTATTTT. Translation gives CSAAPQGGLSTDTQYF.

The chain recombines TRBV11-3 with TRBJ2-5, with TRBD2 matching 11 bases. The CDR3 contains 17 residues. CDR1 and CDR2 from the germline V gene are SGHNT and YENEEA. With V trimmed by 1 base and J by 5 bases, 9 bases remained unmatched. CDR3 sequence (DNA): TGTGCCAGCAGCTTAGGACTAGCGGGACACGGCAGTGAGACCCAGTACTTC. Translating gives CASSLGLAGHGSETQYF.